This TCR beta chain was obtained from a study of neoadjuvant anti-PD-1 for oral cavity cancer. Across the study: Non-progressing patients received a fourth nivolumab dose near day 43, then surgery on days 50-56.

The data were produced by immunoSEQ multiplex PCR, yet TCRdb's version contains in-frame clones alone and is incomplete. The data hold tens of thousands of clones, with around four fifths observed a single time. Patients had newly diagnosed, untreated stage II-IVA oral cavity squamous cell carcinoma. Patients had HPV-negative, locally advanced oral cavity squamous cell carcinoma. PBMCs were not maintained or expanded in culture before analysis. The sequence was collected from a person aged 40 to 85 with oral cavity squamous cell carcinoma. The source material was PBMCs, sampled before nivolumab (anti-PD-1) treatment.

The CDR3 sequence: CASSRQGGYNEQFF. DNA for the CDR3: TGTGCCAGCAGCCGACAGGGAGGCTACAATGAGCAGTTCTTC. This chain uses TRBV6-5 with TRBJ2-1; possible D gene TRBD1, 7 bases. V lost 6 bases and J 3 bases, leaving 12 bases between the germline ends. The V gene's germline CDR1 is MNHEY and CDR2 SVGAGI. There are 14 residues in the CDR3.